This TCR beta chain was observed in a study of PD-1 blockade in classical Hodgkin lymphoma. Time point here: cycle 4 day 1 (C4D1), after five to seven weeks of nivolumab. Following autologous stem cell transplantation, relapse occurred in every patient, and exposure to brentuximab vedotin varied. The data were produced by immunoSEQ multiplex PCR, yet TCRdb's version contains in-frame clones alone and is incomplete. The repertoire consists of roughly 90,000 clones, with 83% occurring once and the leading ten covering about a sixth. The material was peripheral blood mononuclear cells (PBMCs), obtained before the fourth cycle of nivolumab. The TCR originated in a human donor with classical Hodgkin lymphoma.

Here the CDR3 reads CASTPAGTVFEQYF. CDR3 in DNA: TGTGCCAGCACTCCTGCCGGGACGGTCTTTGAGCAGTACTTC. The rearrangement uses TRBV28 and TRBJ2-7; D is possibly TRBD1 or TRBD2 (5 bases each). Germline V gene sequence: CDR1 MDHEN, CDR2 SYDVKM. This CDR3 region has 14 residues. V was shortened by 7 bases and J by 7 bases, with 20 bases between the two germline ends.